This is a list of T cell receptor beta chains from one sample in a study of blood T cell repertoires in COVID-19. Here immunoSEQ multiplex PCR was the method, and the copy in TCRdb shows in-frame clones only, minus some. The repertoire holds 110,000 or so clones, 81% seen once, with 1.5% to 1.9% in the top ten. Sequenced input: peripheral blood. These receptors came from a man aged 45 to 65 with acute or convalescent COVID-19. The CDR3 runs from the conserved cysteine through the conserved F or W. A D gene is named only where the DNA matches it firmly. Some rows mark clone size as missing; the rest say once, few, many or name a class of expanded clone.

abundance	v_gene	d_gene	j_gene	CDR3nt	CDR3aa
-	TRBV3-1/TRBV3-2	-	TRBJ2-5	TGTGCCAGCAGCCATAGGGCGGCTCCCCGGGGAGAGACCCAGTACTTC	CASSHRAAPRGETQYF
-	TRBV19	-	TRBJ1-5	TGTGCCAGTCATGGGACACTTAGCAATCAGCCCCAGCATTTT	CASHGTLSNQPQHF
once	TRBV9	-	TRBJ1-1	TGTGCCAGCAGCGTAGGGGGTACACAGGCTGAAGCTTTCTTT	CASSVGGTQAEAFF
-	TRBV5-5	TRBD2	TRBJ2-1	TGTGCCAGCAGCTTGGGAGGCGGGGGGGCTCGGGAGCAGTTCTTC	CASSLGGGGAREQFF
-	TRBV30	TRBD2	TRBJ2-1	TGTGCCTGGAGGCGGGGGGGCTATGAGCAGTTCTTC	CAWRRGGYEQFF
-	TRBV2	-	TRBJ1-1	TGTGCCAGCAGTGAAGCTGGCCGGAACACTGAAGCTTTCTTT	CASSEAGRNTEAFF
-	TRBV6-5	TRBD1	TRBJ1-4	TGTGCCAGCAGAACCCAGGGGGCAACTAATGAAAAACTGTTTTTT	CASRTQGATNEKLFF
-	TRBV30	TRBD1	TRBJ1-5	TGTGCCTGGAGTAATGTAGGGGGCCGTCAGCCCCAGCATTTT	CAWSNVGGRQPQHF
-	TRBV19	TRBD2	TRBJ2-5	TGTGCCAGTAGTATAGATGGGACTAGCGGGGGGCCGGGGACCCAGTACTTC	CASSIDGTSGGPGTQYF
-	TRBV5-1	-	TRBJ1-2	TGCGCCAGCAGCTTGGAGTCCCGGAGCCCCTATGGCTACACCTTC	CASSLESRSPYGYTF
-	TRBV19	TRBD2	TRBJ2-1	TGTGCCAGTAGTATCCAGGCGGGGGGTACTGGCAATGAGCAGTTCTTC	CASSIQAGGTGNEQFF
-	TRBV5-1	-	TRBJ1-1	TGCGCCAGCAGCCCGACTGCCGGCGGCACTGAAGCTTTCTTT	CASSPTAGGTEAFF
-	TRBV28	-	TRBJ1-3	TGTGCCAGCAGTTTATTAGCGGGGGACTCTGGAAACACCATATATTTT	CASSLLAGDSGNTIYF
-	TRBV28	-	TRBJ2-3	TGTGCCAGCAGCGGACACGACACAGATACGCAGTATTTT	CASSGHDTDTQYF
-	TRBV12-3/TRBV12-4	-	TRBJ1-4	TGTGCCAGCAGGCTCGATCGGGGAAAACTGTTTTTT	CASRLDRGKLFF
-	TRBV7-3	TRBD2	TRBJ2-2	TGTGCCAGCAGCCCAGGTGGACTAGCGGGGCCCACCGGGGAGCTGTTTTTT	CASSPGGLAGPTGELFF
-	TRBV27	TRBD1	TRBJ1-1	TGTGCCAGCAGTTCCGGGCCAGGGGGCACTGAAGCTTTCTTT	CASSSGPGGTEAFF
few	TRBV28	TRBD1	TRBJ1-2	TGTGCCAGCAGGCCGGACAGGTGGAATGGCTACACCTTC	CASRPDRWNGYTF
-	TRBV11-2	-	TRBJ1-4	TGTGCCAGCAGCTTGGGCAGCACTCATACTAATGAAAAACTGTTTTTT	CASSLGSTHTNEKLFF
-	TRBV6-5	-	TRBJ2-5	TGTGCCAGCAGTTACTCGATAGCTACGGAGACCCAGTACTTC	CASSYSIATETQYF
-	TRBV27	-	TRBJ1-5	TGTGCCAGCAGTTCGCAGGGGAGAAGCAATCAGCCCCAGCATTTT	CASSSQGRSNQPQHF
-	TRBV6-1	-	TRBJ1-1	TGTGCCAGCAGTGAGGGGGGGAGGAACACTGAAGCTTTCTTT	CASSEGGRNTEAFF
-	TRBV3-1/TRBV3-2	-	TRBJ1-5	TGTGCCAGCAGCCTTCGAGGTCAGCCCCAGCATTTT	CASSLRGQPQHF
few	TRBV28	TRBD1	TRBJ1-1	TGTGCCAGCAGCCGTGGGACAGGGAAGACTGAAGCTTTCTTT	CASSRGTGKTEAFF
-	TRBV7-2	TRBD2	TRBJ2-3	TGTGCCAGCAGCGTAACTAGCGGGGGGTGGGATACGCAGTATTTT	CASSVTSGGWDTQYF
-	TRBV27	-	TRBJ1-2	TGTGCCAGCAGTTTCGTCAGGGATGGCGGCTACACCTTC	CASSFVRDGGYTF
-	TRBV19	TRBD2	TRBJ2-1	TGTGCCAGTGGGACTAGCGGGGGGGCAGATGAGCAGTTCTTC	CASGTSGGADEQFF
-	TRBV5-4	TRBD2	TRBJ2-3	TGTGCCAGCAGCTTCGGCGCGGGGGGTCGGGCAGATACGCAGTATTTT	CASSFGAGGRADTQYF
-	TRBV5-1	TRBD1	TRBJ1-4	TGCGCCAGCAGCTTGAGTCTCGGGACAGGGAATGAAAAACTGTTTTTT	CASSLSLGTGNEKLFF
-	TRBV7-8	-	TRBJ2-5	TGTGCCAGCAGCTTAGGACCCCAGGTTGAGGGAGAGACCCAGTACTTC	CASSLGPQVEGETQYF
-	TRBV7-3	-	TRBJ1-2	TGTGCCAGCAGCTTAAGGGCAGGATATGGCTACACCTTC	CASSLRAGYGYTF
-	TRBV3-1/TRBV3-2	-	TRBJ1-2	TGTGCCAGCAGCCAAGATGGGGGCAGCCCGTATGGCTACACCTTC	CASSQDGGSPYGYTF
-	TRBV5-1	-	TRBJ2-2	TGCGCCAGCAGCCGGAACAGGGTTGCGAACACCGGGGAGCTGTTTTTT	CASSRNRVANTGELFF
-	TRBV7-2	-	TRBJ1-2	TGTGCCAGCAGCTTTAGCGGGGGGGGCTACACCTTC	CASSFSGGGYTF
few	TRBV9	-	TRBJ1-4	TGTGCCAGCAGCCCGAGGGTAGGGGGTAATGAAAAACTGTTTTTT	CASSPRVGGNEKLFF
-	TRBV19	-	TRBJ1-2	TGTGCCAGTAGTAAAGGGACAACTAACTATGGCTACACCTTC	CASSKGTTNYGYTF
-	TRBV14	-	TRBJ1-1	TGTGCCACCTCCCGCCTGGGGCCCTGGGGCACTGAAGCTTTCTTT	CATSRLGPWGTEAFF
-	TRBV2	TRBD2	TRBJ2-3	TGTGCCAGCAGCGACGGGACTAGCGGCTCAGATACGCAGTATTTT	CASSDGTSGSDTQYF
-	TRBV7-3	TRBD2	TRBJ2-3	TGTGCCAGCAGCTGGGGCGGGGGATCAGTAGATACGCAGTATTTT	CASSWGGGSVDTQYF
-	TRBV7-3	-	TRBJ1-2	TGTGCCAGCAGCCCGCTAGGAGGGAATGGCTACACCTTC	CASSPLGGNGYTF
-	TRBV3-1/TRBV3-2	TRBD2	TRBJ2-5	TGTGCCAGCAGCCACCGGACTAGCGGGGGAGAGACCCAGTACTTC	CASSHRTSGGETQYF
-	TRBV5-1	-	TRBJ2-3	TGCGCCAGCAGCTTCCAAGGGGGGGCCGGAGATACGCAGTATTTT	CASSFQGGAGDTQYF